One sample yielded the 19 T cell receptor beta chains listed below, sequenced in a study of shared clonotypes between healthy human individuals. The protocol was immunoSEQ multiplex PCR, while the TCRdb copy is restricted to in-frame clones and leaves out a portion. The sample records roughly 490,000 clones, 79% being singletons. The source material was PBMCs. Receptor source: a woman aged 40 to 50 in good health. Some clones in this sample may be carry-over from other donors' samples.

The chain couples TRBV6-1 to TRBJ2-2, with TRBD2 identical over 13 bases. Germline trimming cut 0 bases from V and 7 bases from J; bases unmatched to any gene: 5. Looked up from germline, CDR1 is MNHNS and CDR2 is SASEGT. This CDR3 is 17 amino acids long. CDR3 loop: CASSEARTSGSGGELFF. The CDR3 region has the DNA TGTGCCAGCAGTGAAGCGAGGACTAGCGGGAGCGGCGGGGAGCTGTTTTTT.

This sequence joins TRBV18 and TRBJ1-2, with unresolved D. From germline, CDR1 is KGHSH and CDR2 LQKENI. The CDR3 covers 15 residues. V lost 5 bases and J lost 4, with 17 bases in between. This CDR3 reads CASSSPGIVFYGYTF. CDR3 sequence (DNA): TGTGCCAGCTCATCTCCCGGGATAGTGTTCTATGGCTACACCTTC.

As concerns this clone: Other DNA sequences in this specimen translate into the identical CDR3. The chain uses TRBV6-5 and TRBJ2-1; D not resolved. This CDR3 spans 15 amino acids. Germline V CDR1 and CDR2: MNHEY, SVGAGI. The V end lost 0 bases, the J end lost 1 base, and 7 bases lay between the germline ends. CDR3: CASSYSSGSYNEQFF. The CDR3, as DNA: TGTGCCAGCAGTTACTCTTCGGGTTCCTACAATGAGCAGTTCTTC.

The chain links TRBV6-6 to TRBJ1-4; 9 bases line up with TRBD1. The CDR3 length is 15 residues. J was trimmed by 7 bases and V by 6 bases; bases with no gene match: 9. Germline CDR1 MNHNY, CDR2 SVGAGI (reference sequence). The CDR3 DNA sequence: TGTGCCAGCAGCCCTAGGGGACAGGGAGGTGAAAAACTGTTTTTT. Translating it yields CASSPRGQGGEKLFF.

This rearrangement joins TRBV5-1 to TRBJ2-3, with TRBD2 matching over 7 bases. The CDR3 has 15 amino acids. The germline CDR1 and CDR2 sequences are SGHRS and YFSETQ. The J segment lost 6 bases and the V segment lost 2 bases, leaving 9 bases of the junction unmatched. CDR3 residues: CASSLTGLVGDTQYF. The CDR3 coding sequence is TGCGCCAGCAGCTTAACTGGACTAGTGGGTGATACGCAGTATTTT.

The CDR3 DNA reads as TGCGCCAGCAGTCGGGATAACGGGAGAGGCGGATATAGCACAGATACGCAGTATTTT. Its protein product is CASSRDNGRGGYSTDTQYF. This chain uses TRBV23-1 with TRBJ2-3; tentatively, D is TRBD2 (6 bases). TRBV23-1 is labeled an ORF, and its function is uncertain. The V end lost 4 bases, the J end lost 0 bases, and 23 bases lay between the germline ends. CDR3 length equals 19 residues.

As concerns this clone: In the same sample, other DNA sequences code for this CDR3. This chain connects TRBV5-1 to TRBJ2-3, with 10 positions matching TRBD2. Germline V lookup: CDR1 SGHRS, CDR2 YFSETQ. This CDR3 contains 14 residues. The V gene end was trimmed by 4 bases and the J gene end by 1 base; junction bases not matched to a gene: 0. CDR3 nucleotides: TGCGCCAGCAGCGGGACTAGCGGCACAGATACGCAGTATTTT. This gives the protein CASSGTSGTDTQYF.

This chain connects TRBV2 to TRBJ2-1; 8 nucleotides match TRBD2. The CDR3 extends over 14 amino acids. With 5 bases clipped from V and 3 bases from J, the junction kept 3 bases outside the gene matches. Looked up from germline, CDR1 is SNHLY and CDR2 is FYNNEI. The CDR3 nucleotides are TGTGCCAGCAGTACTAGCGGAAACTACAATGAGCAGTTCTTC. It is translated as CASSTSGNYNEQFF.

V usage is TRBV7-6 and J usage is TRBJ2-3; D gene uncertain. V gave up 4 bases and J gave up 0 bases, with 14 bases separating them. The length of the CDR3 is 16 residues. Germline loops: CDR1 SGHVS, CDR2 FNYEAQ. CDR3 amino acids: CASSSRPISSTDTQYF. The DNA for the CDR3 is TGTGCCAGCAGCTCCCGGCCTATATCTAGCACAGATACGCAGTATTTT.

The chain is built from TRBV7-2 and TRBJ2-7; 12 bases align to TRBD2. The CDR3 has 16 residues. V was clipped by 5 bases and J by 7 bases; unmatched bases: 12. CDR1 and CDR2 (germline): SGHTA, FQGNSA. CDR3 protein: CASSPQRTSGTGEQYF. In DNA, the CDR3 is TGTGCCAGCAGCCCACAAAGGACTAGCGGGACAGGGGAGCAGTACTTC.

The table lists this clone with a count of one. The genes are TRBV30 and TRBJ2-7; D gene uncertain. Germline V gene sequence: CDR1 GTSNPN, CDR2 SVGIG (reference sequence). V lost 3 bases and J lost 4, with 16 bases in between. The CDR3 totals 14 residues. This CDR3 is CAWRSPGEAYEQYF. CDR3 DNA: TGTGCCTGGAGGTCACCTGGCGAAGCTTACGAGCAGTACTTC.

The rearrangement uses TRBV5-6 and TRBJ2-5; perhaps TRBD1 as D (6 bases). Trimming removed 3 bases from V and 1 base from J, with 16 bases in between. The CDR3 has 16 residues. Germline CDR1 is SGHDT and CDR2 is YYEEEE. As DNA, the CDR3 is TGTGCCAGCAGCTGGGGGCCTACAAAATCCCAAGAGACCCAGTACTTC. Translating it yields CASSWGPTKSQETQYF.

The CDR3 here is CASSGPGFYEQYF. The DNA of the CDR3 is TGTGCCAGCAGCGGTCCGGGTTTCTACGAGCAGTACTTC. V gene TRBV6-5 combines with J gene TRBJ2-7; D unclear. The V gene lost 6 bases and the J gene lost 3 bases, with 12 bases spanning the gap. The CDR3 extends over 13 amino acids. CDR1 is MNHEY, CDR2 SVGAGI, per germline.

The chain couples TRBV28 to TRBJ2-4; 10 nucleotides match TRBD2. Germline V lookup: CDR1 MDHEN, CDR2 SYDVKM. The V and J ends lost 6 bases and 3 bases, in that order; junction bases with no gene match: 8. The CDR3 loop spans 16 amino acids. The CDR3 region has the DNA TGTGCCAGCAGCCCAGCCCTAGCGGGAGTCAAAAACATTCAGTACTTC. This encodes CASSPALAGVKNIQYF.

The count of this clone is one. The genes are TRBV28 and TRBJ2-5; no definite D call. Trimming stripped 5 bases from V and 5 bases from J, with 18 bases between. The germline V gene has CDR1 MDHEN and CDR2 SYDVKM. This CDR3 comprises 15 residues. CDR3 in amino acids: CASSNPRELRETQYF. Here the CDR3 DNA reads TGTGCCAGCAGTAACCCTAGAGAACTGAGGGAGACCCAGTACTTC. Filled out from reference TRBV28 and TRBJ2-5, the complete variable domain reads DVKVTQSSRYLVKRTGEKVFLECVQDMDHENMFWYRQDPGLGLRLIYFSYDVKMKEKGDIPEGYSVSREKKERFSLILESASTNQTSMYLCASSNPRELRETQYFGPGTRLLVL.

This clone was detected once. CDR3 sequence: CASIETGIANIQYF. DNA for the CDR3: TGTGCCAGCATCGAGACAGGGATCGCGAACATTCAGTACTTC. This rearrangement joins TRBV2 to TRBJ2-4; 7 bases align to TRBD1. V shed 7 bases, J shed 7 bases, and the junction held 10 bases outside the gene matches. The CDR3 loop spans 14 amino acids. Looked up from germline, CDR1 is SNHLY and CDR2 is FYNNEI.

Here the CDR3 DNA reads TGTGCCAGCAGCCCGACTAGCGGGAGCTCCTACAATGAGCAGTTCTTC. Amino acid sequence: CASSPTSGSSYNEQFF. The chain combines TRBV5-4 with TRBJ2-1; the match to TRBD2 covers 12 bases. Germline CDR1 and CDR2: SGHNT and YYREEE (reference sequence). J was trimmed by 0 bases and V by 4 bases; bases with no gene match: 2. This CDR3 is 16 amino acids long. Full variable domain (outside the CDR3, taken from reference TRBV5-4 and TRBJ2-1): ETGVTQSPTHLIKTRGQQVTLRCSSQSGHNTVSWYQQALGQGPQFIFQYYREEENGRGNFPPRFSGLQFPNYSSELNVNALELDDSALYLCASSPTSGSSYNEQFFGPGTRLTVL.

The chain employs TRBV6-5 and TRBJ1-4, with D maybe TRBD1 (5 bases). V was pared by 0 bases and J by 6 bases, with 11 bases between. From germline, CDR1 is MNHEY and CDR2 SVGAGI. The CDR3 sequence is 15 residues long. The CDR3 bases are TGTGCCAGCAGTTACTCGGCAGGGCAGCATGAAAAACTGTTTTTT. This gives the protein CASSYSAGQHEKLFF.

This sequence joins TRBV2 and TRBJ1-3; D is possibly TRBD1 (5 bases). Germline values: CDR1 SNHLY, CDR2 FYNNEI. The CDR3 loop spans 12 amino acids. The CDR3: CVQGVSGNTIYF. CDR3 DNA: TGTGTCCAAGGGGTCTCAGGAAACACCATATATTTT. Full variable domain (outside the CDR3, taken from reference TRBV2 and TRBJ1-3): EPEVTQTPSHQVTQMGQEVILRCVPISNHLYFYWYRQILGQKVEFLVSFYNNEISEKSEIFDDQFSVERPDGSNFTLKIRSTKLEDSAMYFCVQGVSGNTIYFGEGSWLTVV.